The 3 T cell receptor beta chains below come from one sample, sequenced in a study of STAT5B mutations in CD4+ large granular lymphocyte leukemia. Produced via immunoSEQ multiplex PCR; TCRdb's table is partial and in-frame only. The table shows around 30,000 clones, with roughly 72% occurring only once. Sequenced sample: CD4+ T cells from blood buffy coats. The receptors derive from a human donor in good health.

The chain employs TRBV18 and TRBJ2-5; 7 nucleotides line up with TRBD1. The CDR3 totals 13 residues. Looked up from germline, CDR1 is KGHSH and CDR2 is LQKENI. Unmatched junction bases numbered 2, after V lost 5 bases and J lost 2 bases. CDR3 in DNA: TGTGCCAGCTCAAAGGGACAGCAAGAGACCCAGTACTTC. Translation: CASSKGQQETQYF.

The V gene is TRBV7-2, the J gene TRBJ2-5; TRBD2 matches at 8 bases. CDR3 length: 17 amino acids. Germline-derived CDR1 and CDR2 are SGHTA and FQGNSA. The V and J ends lost 1 base and 4 bases, in that order; junction bases with no gene match: 11. The CDR3 loop is CASSLGSASGGGETQYF. The CDR3 DNA reads TGTGCCAGCAGCTTAGGCTCCGCCAGCGGGGGTGGAGAGACCCAGTACTTC.

The table lists this clone with a few counts. The V and J genes are TRBV15 and TRBJ2-5; D not certain. CDR1 is LNHNV and CDR2 is YYDKDF in the germline V gene (reference sequence). The ends were cut back, 0 bases at V and 5 bases at J, with 4 bases in the middle. The CDR3 consists of 12 residues. This CDR3 is CATSRDHETQYF. In nucleotides, the CDR3 is TGTGCCACCAGCAGAGATCACGAGACCCAGTACTTC.